This T cell receptor beta chain was obtained from a study of monozygotic twins with inflammatory bowel disease. This CDR3 region has 13 residues. Germline V gene lookup returns CDR1 LGHNA and CDR2 YSLEER. TCRdb reprocessed the 5' RACE reads and stores each CDR3 protein as one record, lacking DNA. The sample's table shows over 110,000 distinct CDR3 sequences. Sequenced material: blood. The V and J genes are TRBV4-3 and TRBJ2-3. This TCR came from a human donor with ulcerative colitis or Crohn's disease, or a healthy co-twin of an affected twin (not recorded which). The CDR3 protein is CASSHIFTDTQYF.